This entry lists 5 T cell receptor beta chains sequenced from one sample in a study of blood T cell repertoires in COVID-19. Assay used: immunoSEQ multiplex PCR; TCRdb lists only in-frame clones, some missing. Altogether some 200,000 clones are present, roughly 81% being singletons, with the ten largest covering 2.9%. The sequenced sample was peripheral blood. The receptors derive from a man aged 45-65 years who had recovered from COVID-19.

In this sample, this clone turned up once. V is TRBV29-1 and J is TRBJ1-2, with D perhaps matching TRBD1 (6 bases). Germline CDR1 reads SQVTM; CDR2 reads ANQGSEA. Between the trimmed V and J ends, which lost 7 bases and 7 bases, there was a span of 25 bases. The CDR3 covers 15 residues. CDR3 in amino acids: CSASGARGAVFGYTF. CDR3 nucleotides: TGCAGCGCGAGTGGGGCTCGGGGGGCTGTTTTTGGCTACACCTTC.

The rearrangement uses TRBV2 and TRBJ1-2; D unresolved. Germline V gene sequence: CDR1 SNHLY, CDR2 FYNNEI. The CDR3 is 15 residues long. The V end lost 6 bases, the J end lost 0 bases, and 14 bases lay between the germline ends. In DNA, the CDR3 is TGTGCCAGCAGACCCGCGCTCGGTCCTAACTATGGCTACACCTTC. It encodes CASRPALGPNYGYTF.

The CDR3 bases are TGTGCCACCAGTGATAGTCTGGGGGCCTCTGAGCAGTTCTTC. It codes for CATSDSLGASEQFF. The gene calls are TRBV24-1 and TRBJ2-1, with a tentative D call TRBD1 (6 bases). Germline assignment: CDR1 KGHDR and CDR2 SFDVKD. The germline V and J ends were trimmed by 3 bases and 9 bases, with 14 bases remaining between them. There are 14 residues in the CDR3.

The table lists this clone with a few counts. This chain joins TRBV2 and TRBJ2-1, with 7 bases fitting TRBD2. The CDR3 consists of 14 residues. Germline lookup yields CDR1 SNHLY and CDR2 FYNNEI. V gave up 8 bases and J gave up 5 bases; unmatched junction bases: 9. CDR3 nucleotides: TGTGCCAGCCGTCAAACTAGCGCCAACAATGAGCAGTTCTTC. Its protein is CASRQTSANNEQFF.

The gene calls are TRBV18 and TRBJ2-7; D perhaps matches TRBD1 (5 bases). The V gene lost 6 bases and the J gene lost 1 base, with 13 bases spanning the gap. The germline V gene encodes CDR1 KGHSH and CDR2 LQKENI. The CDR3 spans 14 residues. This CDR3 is CASSQGRSSYEQYF. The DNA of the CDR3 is TGTGCCAGCTCCCAGGGCCGGAGTTCCTACGAGCAGTACTTC.